Below, 16 T cell receptor beta chains from the same sample are listed, as sequenced in a study of PD-L1 blockade in urothelial cancer. Clones were sequenced by immunoSEQ multiplex PCR, and TCRdb holds only the in-frame ones, with some missing. The sample holds 45,000 to 60,000 clones, approximately 87% seen once. Sequencing used PBMCs, obtained around atezolizumab (anti-PD-L1) treatment. The receptors come from a man aged 35 to 55 with urothelial cancer.

The rearrangement uses TRBV1 and TRBJ2-7; the table's D call TRBD2 went unverified against the DNA. TRBV1 is a pseudogene. The CDR3 is 14 residues long. As DNA, the CDR3 is TGCACCAGCAGCCAAGAAGCGGGACCCTACGAGCAGTACTTC. Residues: CTSSQEAGPYEQYF.

The chain uses TRBV11-1 and TRBJ2-1, with 8 bases aligning to TRBD2. Germline lookup yields CDR1 SGHAT and CDR2 FQDESV (reference sequence). The V and J ends lost 3 bases and 0 bases, in that order; junction bases with no gene match: 1. The CDR3 is 15 amino acids. The CDR3 region has the DNA TGTGCCAGCAGCTTTAGCGGGACCTCCTACAATGAGCAGTTCTTC. It specifies CASSFSGTSYNEQFF.

V gene TRBV2 combines with J gene TRBJ1-2, with D perhaps TRBD1 (5 bases). CDR1 is SNHLY, CDR2 FYNNEI, per germline. V gave up 6 bases and J gave up 7 bases, with 24 bases separating them. CDR3 size: 16 residues. The CDR3 nucleotides read TGTGCCAGCAGAGGCATTAGACAGAACCCTGCCGGTGGCTACACCTTC. As protein: CASRGIRQNPAGGYTF.

The chain uses TRBV28 and TRBJ1-4, with a tentative D call TRBD1 (6 bases). The length of the CDR3 is 14 residues. CDR1 MDHEN and CDR2 SYDVKM come from the germline V gene. The ends were cut back, 6 bases at V and 12 bases at J, with 20 bases in the middle. The CDR3 DNA reads as TGTGCCAGCAGGGGTGGACAGTTGGGTTCGCAACTGTTTTTT. It codes for CASRGGQLGSQLFF.

This clone was seen more than once but under ten times. V gene TRBV7-9 combines with J gene TRBJ1-2; D is uncertain. The germline gives CDR1 SEHNR, CDR2 FQNEAQ (reference sequence). Deletions cut 5 bases from V and 4 bases from J, with 8 bases between. There are 12 residues in the CDR3. CDR3 sequence (DNA): TGTGCCAGCAGCCCGGTTAGCTATGGCTACACCTTC. Translation gives CASSPVSYGYTF.

This sequence joins TRBV28 and TRBJ1-2, with 9 bases aligning to TRBD1. There are 16 residues in the CDR3. The germline V gene encodes CDR1 MDHEN and CDR2 SYDVKM. V lost 3 bases and J lost 8; bases outside the gene matches: 13. The CDR3 DNA is TGTGCCAGCAGTTTTGGGACAGGGACCGTAGGATACGGCTACACCTTC. Protein: CASSFGTGTVGYGYTF.

This clone was found once. The chain joins TRBV7-2 to TRBJ1-1; D is unclear. Trimming took off 2 bases at V and 1 base at J, with 8 bases between the two ends. This CDR3 comprises 14 residues. Germline V CDR1 and CDR2: SGHTA, FQGNSA. The CDR3 protein is CASSLRKANTEAFF. The CDR3 bases are TGTGCCAGCAGCTTACGTAAAGCGAACACTGAAGCTTTCTTT.

This clone was seen a single time. The V gene is TRBV5-4, the J gene TRBJ2-1; TRBD2 matches at 7 bases. From germline, CDR1 is SGHNT and CDR2 YYREEE (reference sequence). J gave up 1 base and V 4 bases, and 11 bases lay outside the gene matches. The CDR3 sequence is 17 residues long. CDR3 sequence reads: CASSRRRREISYNEQFF. The CDR3 bases are TGTGCCAGCAGCCGACGGCGGCGGGAGATATCCTACAATGAGCAGTTCTTC.

V gene TRBV11-3 combines with J gene TRBJ2-7, with D possibly TRBD1 on 6 matching bases. From germline, CDR1 is SGHNT and CDR2 YENEEA. Trimming stripped 4 bases from V and 1 base from J, with 11 bases between. CDR3 length: 14 residues. Written as DNA, the CDR3 is TGTGCCAGCAGCTCCACAGGGAAGTCCTACGAGCAGTACTTC. Protein product: CASSSTGKSYEQYF.

This sequence joins TRBV28 and TRBJ1-1; no clear D. The V gene lost 7 bases and the J gene lost 2 bases, with 11 bases spanning the gap. Germline-derived CDR1 and CDR2 are MDHEN and SYDVKM. The CDR3 is 13 amino acids. CDR3 residues: CASTGRVNTEAFF. The CDR3 DNA follows: TGTGCCAGCACCGGGAGAGTCAACACTGAAGCTTTCTTT.

The V call is TRBV11-2, the J call TRBJ2-1; 8 bases line up with TRBD1. CDR3 size: 15 residues. Germline values: CDR1 SGHAT, CDR2 FQNNGV. The junction had 7 bases not matched to a gene; V was cut back by 3 bases and J by 6 bases. This CDR3 is CASSFDRGIVNEQFF. The DNA of the CDR3 is TGTGCCAGCAGCTTCGACAGGGGAATTGTCAATGAGCAGTTCTTC.

This rearrangement joins TRBV6-1 to TRBJ1-5; D remains unclear. The CDR3 extends over 13 amino acids. V shed 6 bases and J shed 10 bases, with 16 bases lying between them. Per the germline V gene, CDR1 is MNHNS and CDR2 is SASEGT. The CDR3 reads CASRRDDLRPQHF. CDR3 DNA sequence: TGTGCCAGCAGGAGGGATGATTTACGACCCCAGCATTTT.

This rearrangement joins TRBV7-3 to TRBJ2-3, with 7 bases matching TRBD1. The CDR3 is 18 amino acids. V gave up 0 bases and J gave up 2 bases; unmatched junction bases: 11. CDR1 is SGHTA, CDR2 FQGTGA, per germline. CDR3 in DNA: TGTGCCAGCAGCTTAACGGGATTAGACAGGGTTAACACAGATACGCAGTATTTT. It codes for CASSLTGLDRVNTDTQYF.

This chain uses TRBV5-5 with TRBJ2-1; 10 bases align to TRBD2. V lost 1 base and J lost 8; bases outside the gene matches: 9. This CDR3 is 16 amino acids long. From germline, CDR1 is SGHKS and CDR2 YYEKEE (reference sequence). The CDR3 region is CASSLSPAGGQDEQFF. CDR3 nucleotides: TGTGCCAGCAGCTTGTCCCCAGCGGGAGGGCAGGATGAGCAGTTCTTC.

This chain links TRBV6-1 with TRBJ1-1; D is ambiguous. CDR3 length: 11 amino acids. Germline values: CDR1 MNHNS, CDR2 SASEGT. The V and J ends lost 7 bases and 8 bases respectively, with 11 bases between them. The CDR3 sequence is CASINILEAFF. CDR3 DNA sequence: TGTGCCAGCATCAACATCTTAGAAGCTTTCTTT.

This chain connects TRBV27 to TRBJ2-7, with TRBD1 matching 7 bases. V lost 5 bases, J lost 2 bases, and 9 bases stayed unmatched. This CDR3 has 15 amino acids. CDR1 is MNHEY and CDR2 is SMNVEV in the germline V gene (reference sequence). CDR3 protein: CASSRQTGDPYEQYF. In nucleotides, the CDR3 is TGTGCCAGCAGTCGCCAAACAGGGGATCCCTACGAGCAGTACTTC.